Below, 5 T cell receptor beta chains from the same sample are listed, as sequenced in a study of vaccination effects on CD4 cells after COVID-19. The data were produced by immunoSEQ multiplex PCR, yet TCRdb's version contains in-frame clones alone and is incomplete. The repertoire holds over 25,000 clones, with about 81% as singletons. In the ViraFEST assay, antigen-specific CD4+ clonotypes were identified by expansion after peptide-pool stimulation. The culture ran for approximately 11 days before CD4+ T cells were isolated. Nucleocapsid antibodies stayed negative before and after vaccination, showing no earlier SARS-CoV-2 infection. No cognate antigen is known for these TCRs. The source was CD4+ T cells from PBMCs cultured with SARS-CoV-2 spike peptides, collected before COVID-19 vaccination. The receptors originated from a human donor who received a COVID-19 vaccine.

J is TRBJ1-1 and V is TRBV3-1 (or the pseudogene TRBV3-2); no definite D call. Germline assignment: CDR1 LGHDT and CDR2 YNNKEL (reference sequence). Trimming stripped 6 bases from V and 1 base from J, with 9 bases between. The CDR3 consists of 13 residues. CDR3 sequence reads: CASSRTSNTEAFF. The CDR3 coding sequence is TGTGCCAGCAGTCGGACCTCGAACACTGAAGCTTTCTTT.

Relative to its sample, this clone is medium-sized. The V gene is TRBV6-5, the J gene TRBJ1-1; no firm D call. The germline gives CDR1 MNHEY, CDR2 SVGAGI. Trimming removed 8 bases at V and 4 bases at J, with 14 bases between. This CDR3 contains 13 residues. CDR3 sequence (DNA): TGTGCCAGCCGGGTCGCGACGGGCACTGAAGCTTTCTTT. This encodes CASRVATGTEAFF.

The genes are TRBV6-5 and TRBJ1-2; a weak D match, TRBD1 (5 bases). The CDR3 is 16 residues long. Between the trimmed V and J ends, which lost 0 bases and 4 bases, there was a span of 15 bases. In germline, CDR1 is MNHEY, CDR2 SVGAGI. CDR3 bases: TGTGCCAGCAGTTACTCCCATCCGGGACGCGGCTATGGCTACACCTTC. It encodes CASSYSHPGRGYGYTF.

The chain combines TRBV5-1 with TRBJ2-3; 8 bases fit TRBD2. The CDR3 covers 18 residues. Germline lookup yields CDR1 SGHRS and CDR2 YFSETQ. Trimming removed 3 bases from V and 5 bases from J; junction bases left unmatched: 17. The CDR3 nucleotides read TGCGCCAGCAGCTCCTTATTTACAGAGCGGGGGTTGATAGATACGCAGTATTTT. The encoded protein is CASSSLFTERGLIDTQYF.

This chain connects TRBV3-1 (or the pseudogene TRBV3-2) to TRBJ2-7; TRBD1 might be the D (6 bases). CDR1 LGHDT and CDR2 YNNKEL come from the germline V gene (reference sequence). V lost 3 bases and J 3 bases, leaving 12 bases between the germline ends. CDR3 length equals 14 residues. The CDR3 nucleotides are TGTGCCAGCAGCCACGGGCAGGGACACTACGAGCAGTACTTC. It yields the protein CASSHGQGHYEQYF.